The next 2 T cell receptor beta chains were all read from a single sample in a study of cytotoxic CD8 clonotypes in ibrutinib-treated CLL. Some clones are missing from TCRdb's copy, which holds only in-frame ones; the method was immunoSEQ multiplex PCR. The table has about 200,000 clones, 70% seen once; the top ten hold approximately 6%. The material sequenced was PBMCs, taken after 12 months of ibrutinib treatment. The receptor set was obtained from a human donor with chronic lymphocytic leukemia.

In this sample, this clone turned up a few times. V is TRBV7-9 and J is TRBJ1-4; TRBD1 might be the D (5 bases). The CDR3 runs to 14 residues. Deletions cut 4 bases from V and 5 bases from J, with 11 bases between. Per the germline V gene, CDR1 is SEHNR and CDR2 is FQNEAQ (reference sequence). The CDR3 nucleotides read TGTGCCAGCAGCTCGGGACGGCCCAATGAAAAACTGTTTTTT. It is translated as CASSSGRPNEKLFF.

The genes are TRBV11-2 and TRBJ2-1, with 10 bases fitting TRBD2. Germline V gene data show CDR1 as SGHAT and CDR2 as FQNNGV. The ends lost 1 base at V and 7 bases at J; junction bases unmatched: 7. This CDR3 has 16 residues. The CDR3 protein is CASSLVASGGRNEQFF. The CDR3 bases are TGTGCCAGCAGCTTAGTGGCTAGCGGGGGAAGGAATGAGCAGTTCTTC.